This T cell receptor beta chain was sequenced in a study of beta chain features in type 1 diabetes. Study-wide background: Examination spanned about 110 million sorted cells from all samples.

This clone was seen a handful of times. Its target is unknown. Sequenced material consisted of expressed TCRB transcripts (all of the isolated RNA was reverse transcribed). The table came from immunoSEQ multiplex PCR; TCRdb's copy has only in-frame clones and leaves some out. The sample carries about 140,000 clones, approximately 9.8% recorded once. Cells sorted by CD45RO/CCR7/CD25/CD127/CD95/CD27 comprised CD4+ naive, central memory, regulatory and stem cell-like memory cells. Whole-study findings and limits: The similarity of naive, central memory and Treg TCRB repertoires appeared greater among patients than among healthy donors. Patients with type 1 diabetes showed fewer VDJ junction insertions and more deletions.

Trimming stripped 5 bases from V and 0 bases from J, with 21 bases between. Germline V gene data show CDR1 as SGHRS and CDR2 as YFSETQ. The CDR3 covers 17 residues. The sample taken for sequencing was central memory CD4+ T cells from blood. The origin of this receptor is a woman in her 40s in good health. This chain links TRBV5-1 with TRBJ2-7; a weak D match, TRBD2 (6 bases). CDR3 sequence reads: CASRVGAGRISSYEQYF. The CDR3, as DNA: TGCGCCAGCAGGGTCGGCGCGGGGAGGATTAGCTCCTACGAGCAGTACTTC.